This T cell receptor beta chain was observed in a study of blood T cell repertoires in COVID-19. Original handling: Amplified reference gene primers provided the basis for estimating nucleated cell counts. Profiled with immunoSEQ multiplex PCR; TCRdb holds only in-frame clones, not every one. V and J calls and clone size come straight from that table; D and trimming were deduced from the DNA. Of 130,000 to 150,000 clones listed, approximately 89% are singletons. Germline V CDR1 and CDR2: SGHTA, FQGNSA. The CDR3 runs 15 residues. With V trimmed by 1 base and J by 4 bases, 4 bases remained unmatched. V is TRBV7-2 and J is TRBJ2-1; 7 nucleotides match TRBD2. Sequenced: peripheral blood. The clonotype originates from a human donor in a cohort sampled during active COVID-19. DNA of the CDR3: TGTGCCAGCAGCTTAGAGGCGGGGGTTTACAATGAGCAGTTCTTC. Translating gives CASSLEAGVYNEQFF.